The 2 T cell receptor beta chains below all came from one sample that was sequenced in a study of T cells in localized non-small cell lung cancer. Some clones are missing from TCRdb's copy, which holds only in-frame ones; the method was immunoSEQ multiplex PCR. The sample gives 50,000 or so clones, 80% of which show up once; roughly 4% is in the top ten. The source was PBMCs, collected before any cancer treatment. These receptors all stem from a woman aged 40-69 years with stage II lung adenocarcinoma.

The V call is TRBV27, the J call TRBJ1-3; 9 bases match TRBD1. Germline CDR1 is MNHEY and CDR2 is SMNVEV (reference sequence). The CDR3 sequence is 17 residues long. The V and J ends lost 5 bases and 1 base, in that order; junction bases with no gene match: 9. The CDR3 region has the DNA TGTGCCAGCAGTCCCGGGACAGGGAGGCGGTCTGGAAACACCATATATTTT. Translated, it gives CASSPGTGRRSGNTIYF.

The J gene is TRBJ2-3, the V gene TRBV6-4, with 9 bases matching TRBD2. The germline V gene has CDR1 MRHNA and CDR2 SNTAGT. This CDR3 is built from 14 residues. The ends lost 6 bases at V and 2 bases at J; junction bases unmatched: 3. CDR3 nucleotides: TGTGCCAGCAGCAGCGGGGGGACCACAGATACGCAGTATTTT. Translation: CASSSGGTTDTQYF.